These 3 T cell receptor beta chains were sequenced from one sample in a study of T cells in Graves' hyperthyroidism and ophthalmopathy. The TCR beta CDR3 regions underwent amplification using RNA transcripts as the source. The HTBI primer set was used in a first-round RT-PCR of the TCR CDR3. TCRdb recomputed calls from the multiplex PCR reads with MiXCR, one row per CDR3 protein. The table records fewer than 550,000 distinct CDR3 sequences, around 16% of them present only once. The sequencing input was blood. The receptor set was obtained from a woman between 18 and 30 years old with Graves' hyperthyroidism.

The J gene is TRBJ1-6, the V gene TRBV19, with D possibly matching TRBD1 (5 bases). Germline V lookup: CDR1 LNHDA, CDR2 SQIVND (reference sequence). The CDR3 sequence is 14 residues long. Trimming took off 8 bases at V and 4 bases at J, with 12 bases between the two ends. In nucleotides, the CDR3 is TGTGCCAGTCATTTAGGGGTATATAATTCACCCCTCCACTTT. Protein product: CASHLGVYNSPLHF.

As regards this clonotype: An end of the junction differs from the germline gene, which may be a read error. This chain joins TRBV7-2 and TRBJ1-5, with D possibly matching TRBD1 (5 bases). This CDR3 is 16 amino acids long. CDR1 is SGHTA and CDR2 is FQGNSA in the germline V gene. The CDR3 loop is CASSQDGSRGNQPRHF. The CDR3 nucleotides read TGTGCCAGCAGCCAAGATGGATCCCGGGGGAATCAGCCCCGGCATTTT.

This clonotype occurred once. This CDR3 is missing its conserved last phenylalanine or tryptophan, likely due to a read error. The chain combines TRBV5-6 with TRBJ2-3, with unresolved D. CDR3 length equals 14 residues. V was cut by 0 bases and J by 3 bases, with 8 bases left in between. Per germline, CDR1 SGHDT and CDR2 YYEEEE. The CDR3: CASSLGRRTDTQYS. The CDR3 DNA follows: TGTGCCAGCAGCTTGGGTCGGAGAACAGATACGCAGTATTCT.